These T cell receptor beta chains were read from a single sample in a study of cytomegalovirus exposure and HLA in healthy donors. The method was immunoSEQ multiplex PCR; TCRdb's version includes in-frame clones alone and lacks a portion of them. This sample contains 70,000 or so clones. The sample was PBMCs. The receptors were gathered from a man in his forties or fifties in good health and CMV-seronegative. Both conserved end residues are part of each CDR3. Fields, in order: J gene, D gene, V gene, CDR3 DNA, CDR3 protein. D genes are given only for firm matches.

>TRBJ2-2|-|TRBV7-2
TGTGCCAGCAGCTTACTCAGGGTAACCGGGGAGCTGTTTTTT
CASSLLRVTGELFF
>TRBJ2-5|-|TRBV7-2
TGTGCCAGCAGCTTTCTAACTACAGAGACCCAGTACTTC
CASSFLTTETQYF
>TRBJ2-4|TRBD1|TRBV4-3
TGCGCCAGCAGCCAGGACAGGGTCAACATTCAGTACTTC
CASSQDRVNIQYF
>TRBJ1-2|-|TRBV21-1
TGTGCCAGCAGCACGGGACAGGGGGCGGTTATAACTGGCTACACCTTC
CASSTGQGAVITGYTF
>TRBJ1-1|TRBD1|TRBV4-1
TGCGCCAGCAGAAGACAGGGGGCCACTGAAGCTTTCTTT
CASRRQGATEAFF
>TRBJ1-2|-|TRBV2
TGTGCCAGCAGTGAAGAGACAACTAACTATGGCTACACCTTC
CASSEETTNYGYTF
>TRBJ1-1|-|TRBV7-6
TGTGCCAGCAGCTTCGAGCTGAACACTGAAGCTTTCTTT
CASSFELNTEAFF
>TRBJ2-1|TRBD2|TRBV19
TGTGCCAGGATTAAGACGACTAGCGGGGAAAACAATGAGCAGTTCTTC
CARIKTTSGENNEQFF
>TRBJ1-3|-|TRBV29-1
TGCAGCGTTGATGGTGCCCAGGGCTCTGGAAACACCATATATTTT
CSVDGAQGSGNTIYF
>TRBJ2-7|-|TRBV7-2
TGTGCCAGCAGCTTAGACGCAGGGAACTACGAGCAGTACTTC
CASSLDAGNYEQYF
>TRBJ2-7|-|TRBV30
TGTGCCTGGAGTGGTACAGGGTCCTACGAGCAGTACTTC
CAWSGTGSYEQYF
>TRBJ2-7|TRBD2|TRBV28
TGTGCCAGCAGATTGATACTAGCGGGCTCCTACGAGCAGTACTTC
CASRLILAGSYEQYF
>TRBJ2-1|-|TRBV6-5
TGTGCCAGCAGTTGGACTCCTATCTCCTACAATGAGCAGTTCTTC
CASSWTPISYNEQFF
>TRBJ1-2|TRBD1|TRBV29-1
TGCAGCGTGGAAGACAGGGTCCATGGCTACACCTTC
CSVEDRVHGYTF
>TRBJ2-2|TRBD2|TRBV4-1
TGCGCCGGCAGCCGGGAGGGACTTCAGAACACCGGGGAGCTGTTTTTT
CAGSREGLQNTGELFF
>TRBJ2-7|-|TRBV2
TGTGCCAGCAGTGAACGGTCGAGTGCCGGCGAGCAGTACTTC
CASSERSSAGEQYF
>TRBJ2-7|TRBD2|TRBV4-1
TGCGCCAGCAGCCAAGATCGGTCTAGCGGGAGGGCAGAAGGCGAGCAGTACTTC
CASSQDRSSGRAEGEQYF
>TRBJ1-6|-|TRBV6-6
TGTGCCAGCAGTTACGGGGCAGCGAATTCACCCCTCCACTTT
CASSYGAANSPLHF
>TRBJ2-3|TRBD2|TRBV30
TGTGCCTGGAGTGTAGGGCTAGCGGGAGGCACAGATACGCAGTATTTT
CAWSVGLAGGTDTQYF
>TRBJ2-7|TRBD1|TRBV7-8
TGTGCCAGCAGCCTCGACAGGGCCTACGAGCAGTACTTC
CASSLDRAYEQYF
>TRBJ1-1|-|TRBV25-1
TGTGCCAGCAGTCAATCAAGGACAGCCCCAAACACTGAAGCTTTCTTT
CASSQSRTAPNTEAFF
>TRBJ2-1|-|TRBV5-1
TGCGCCAGCAGCTTTGGGACACAAGTTAACAATGAGCAGTTCTTC
CASSFGTQVNNEQFF
>TRBJ2-1|TRBD2|TRBV19
TGTGCCAGTAGTATGGGGCTAGCGGGTGTGAATGAGCAGTTCTTC
CASSMGLAGVNEQFF
>TRBJ2-5|-|TRBV2
TGTGCCAGCAGTGAAAATCGATCTGGGGAGCAGTACTTC
CASSENRSGEQYF
>TRBJ2-1|TRBD2|TRBV28
TGTGCCAGCAGGTGGGTCGGACTAGCGGCCTACAATGAGCAGTTCTTC
CASRWVGLAAYNEQFF
>TRBJ2-1|-|TRBV27
TGTGCCAGCAGAACGCTCAAAAAGGGGGGGTACAATGAGCAGTTCTTC
CASRTLKKGGYNEQFF
>TRBJ1-3|-|TRBV4-3
TGCGCCAGCAGCCAAGGCCCCAGGGCTGGAAACACCATATATTTT
CASSQGPRAGNTIYF
>TRBJ1-3|-|TRBV5-1
TGCGCCAGCAGCTTAGCCGGGACAACATCTGGAAACACCATATATTTT
CASSLAGTTSGNTIYF
>TRBJ2-3|-|TRBV30
TGTGCCTCTCGGACTGGAACCAACACAGATACGCAGTATTTT
CASRTGTNTDTQYF
>TRBJ2-1|-|TRBV20-1
TGCAGTGCTCCGGTATACAATGAGCAGTTCTTC
CSAPVYNEQFF
>TRBJ1-1|-|TRBV19
TGTGCCAGTAGTCGGACGGGGGTTACTGAAGCTTTCTTT
CASSRTGVTEAFF
>TRBJ2-5|-|TRBV28
TGTGCCAGCAGTACACAGAACCAAGAGACCCAGTACTTC
CASSTQNQETQYF
>TRBJ1-4|TRBD1|TRBV28
TGTGCCAGCAGTTTCAGGGGGGCAACTAATGAAAAACTGTTTTTT
CASSFRGATNEKLFF
>TRBJ2-7|TRBD2|TRBV29-1
TGCAGCGTCGTTTGGACTAGCCGGCTGGGCGAGCAGTACTTC
CSVVWTSRLGEQYF